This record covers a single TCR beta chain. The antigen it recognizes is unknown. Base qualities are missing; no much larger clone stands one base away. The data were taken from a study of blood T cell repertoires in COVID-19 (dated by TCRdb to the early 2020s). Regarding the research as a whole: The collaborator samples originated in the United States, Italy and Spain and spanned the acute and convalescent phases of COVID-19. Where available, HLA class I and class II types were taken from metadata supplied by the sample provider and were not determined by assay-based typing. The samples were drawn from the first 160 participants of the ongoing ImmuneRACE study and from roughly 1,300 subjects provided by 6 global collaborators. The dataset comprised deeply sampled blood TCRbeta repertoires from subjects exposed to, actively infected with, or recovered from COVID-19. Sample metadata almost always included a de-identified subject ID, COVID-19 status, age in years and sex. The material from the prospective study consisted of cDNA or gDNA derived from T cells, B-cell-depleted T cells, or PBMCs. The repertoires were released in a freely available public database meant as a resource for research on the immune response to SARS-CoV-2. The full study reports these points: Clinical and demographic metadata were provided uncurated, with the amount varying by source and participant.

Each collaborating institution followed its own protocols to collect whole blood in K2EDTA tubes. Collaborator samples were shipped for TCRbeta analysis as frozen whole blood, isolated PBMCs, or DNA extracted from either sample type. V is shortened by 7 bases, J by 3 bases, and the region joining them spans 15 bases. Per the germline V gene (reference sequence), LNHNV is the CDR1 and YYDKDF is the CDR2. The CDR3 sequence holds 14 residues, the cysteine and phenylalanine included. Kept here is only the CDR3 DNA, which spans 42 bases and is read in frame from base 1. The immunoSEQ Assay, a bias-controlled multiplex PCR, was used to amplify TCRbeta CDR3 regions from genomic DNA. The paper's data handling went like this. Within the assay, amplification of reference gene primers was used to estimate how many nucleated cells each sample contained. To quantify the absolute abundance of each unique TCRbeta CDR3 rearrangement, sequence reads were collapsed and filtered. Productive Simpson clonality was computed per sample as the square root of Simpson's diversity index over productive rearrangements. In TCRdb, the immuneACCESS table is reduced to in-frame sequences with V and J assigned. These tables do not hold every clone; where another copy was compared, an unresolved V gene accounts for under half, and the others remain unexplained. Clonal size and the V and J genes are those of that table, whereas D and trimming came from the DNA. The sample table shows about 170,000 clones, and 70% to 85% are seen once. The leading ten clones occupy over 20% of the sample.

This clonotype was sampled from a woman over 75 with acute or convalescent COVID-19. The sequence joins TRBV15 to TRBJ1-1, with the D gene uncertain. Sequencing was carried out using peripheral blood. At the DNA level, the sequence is TGTGCCACCACCCGCGGGGTCGGTTACACTGAAGCTTTCTTT. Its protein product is CATTRGVGYTEAFF.